Presented here are 26 T cell receptor beta chains from one specimen sequenced in a study of shared clonotypes between healthy human individuals. Here immunoSEQ multiplex PCR was the method, and the copy in TCRdb shows in-frame clones only, minus some. The data contain some 1,900,000 clones, about 95% of them singletons. Naive CD8 cells lacked CD45RO and underwent positive selection for CCR7, leaving out terminally differentiated effector memory CD45RA+ cells. Sample: naive CD8+ T cells sorted from blood. These receptors all stem from a man between 18 and 29 years old in good health.

The chain recombines TRBV5-4 with TRBJ2-2, with TRBD1 matching 10 bases. Germline CDR1 is SGHNT and CDR2 is YYREEE (reference sequence). The CDR3 covers 17 residues. Trimming at V came to 6 bases and at J to 5 bases, leaving 13 bases not matched to a gene. The CDR3: CASNPTPTGGNTGELFF. In nucleotides, the CDR3 is TGTGCCAGCAACCCCACCCCGACAGGGGGCAATACCGGGGAGCTGTTTTTT.

The CDR3 sequence: CASSLIGQGWDEQFF. DNA for the CDR3: TGCGCCAGCAGCCTGATCGGACAGGGCTGGGATGAGCAGTTCTTC. J is TRBJ2-1 and V is TRBV5-1, with TRBD1 matching 8 bases. The length of the CDR3 is 15 residues. J gave up 8 bases and V 4 bases, and 11 bases lay outside the gene matches. CDR1 is SGHRS and CDR2 is YFSETQ in the germline V gene.

The chain recombines TRBV29-1 with TRBJ2-1; D gene uncertain. There are 13 residues in the CDR3. CDR1 is SQVTM and CDR2 is ANQGSEA in the germline V gene. The V end lost 1 base, the J end lost 5 bases, and 9 bases lay between the germline ends. The CDR3 reads CSVEALPNNEQFF. The CDR3 nucleotides read TGCAGCGTTGAAGCTCTACCTAACAATGAGCAGTTCTTC.

The chain uses TRBV25-1 and TRBJ1-2; tentative D call: TRBD1 (6 bases). The germline V gene encodes CDR1 MGHDK and CDR2 SYGVNS. Between the trimmed V and J ends, which lost 7 bases and 4 bases, there was a span of 16 bases. The CDR3 covers 14 residues. The CDR3, as DNA: TGTGCCAGCATGCCGGGGGCGGAACTCTATGGCTACACCTTC. This translates into CASMPGAELYGYTF.

The genes are TRBV6-5 and TRBJ2-3; tentative D call: TRBD1 (6 bases). Germline CDR1 and CDR2: MNHEY and SVGAGI. The CDR3 contains 12 residues. Deletions cut 5 bases from V and 5 bases from J, with 8 bases between. CDR3 amino acids: CASSVRGDTQYF. Written as DNA, the CDR3 is TGTGCCAGCAGTGTCAGGGGAGATACGCAGTATTTT.

The chain recombines TRBV4-1 with TRBJ2-1; a weak D match, TRBD2 (6 bases). Germline V gene sequence: CDR1 MGHRA, CDR2 YSYEKL. The V end was cut by 0 bases, the J end by 2 bases, with 17 bases between. The CDR3 contains 18 residues. CDR3 sequence reads: CASSQEVGGGNPYNEQFF. The CDR3, as DNA: TGCGCCAGCAGCCAAGAAGTGGGCGGCGGGAATCCCTACAATGAGCAGTTCTTC.

V gene TRBV4-3 combines with J gene TRBJ2-1; 10 nucleotides align to TRBD2. V trimming: 6 bases; J trimming: 6 bases; junction bases outside the gene matches: 11. This CDR3 comprises 16 residues. The germline V gene encodes CDR1 LGHNA and CDR2 YSLEER. CDR3 DNA sequence: TGCGCCAGCAGTCTGGGGCTAGCGGGAGAAGCCAATGAGCAGTTCTTC. Its protein product is CASSLGLAGEANEQFF.

The chain joins TRBV6-5 to TRBJ1-3; no definite D call. V lost 2 bases and J lost 0, with 8 bases in between. CDR1 and CDR2 (germline): MNHEY, SVGAGI. The CDR3 is made up of 15 amino acids. CDR3 region: CASSYGSNSGNTIYF. The CDR3 coding sequence is TGTGCCAGCAGTTACGGATCGAACTCTGGAAACACCATATATTTT.

About this clone itself: The sample holds other DNA sequences that translate to the same CDR3. The J gene is TRBJ2-1, the V gene TRBV11-3; no definite D call. Germline CDR1 and CDR2: SGHNT and YENEEA. Trimming left V 1 base short and J 7 bases short, with 8 bases between. This CDR3 region has 13 residues. In nucleotides, the CDR3 is TGTGCCAGCAGCTTAGGAACCGTAAATGAGCAGTTCTTC. Translation gives CASSLGTVNEQFF.

Points on this clone: The germline gene is not matched at one end of the junction; a read error may be the cause. The chain is built from TRBV27 and TRBJ2-5, with D perhaps being TRBD1 or TRBD2 (6 bases each). From germline, CDR1 is MNHEY and CDR2 SMNVEV (reference sequence). The CDR3 covers 15 residues. CDR3: CASTLYGGSQETQYF. In DNA form, the CDR3 reads TGTGCCAGCACTTTATACGGGGGCAGCCAAGAGACCCAGTACTTC.

V is TRBV6-6 and J is TRBJ2-7; D is perhaps TRBD1 (6 bases). There are 15 residues in the CDR3. Trimming pared 6 bases from V and 2 bases from J, leaving 17 bases between. The germline V gene has CDR1 MNHNY and CDR2 SVGAGI (reference sequence). The CDR3 sequence: CASRETGIGPYEQYF. CDR3 bases: TGTGCCAGCAGGGAAACAGGGATAGGTCCCTACGAGCAGTACTTC.

This CDR3 is CASSYQGLATDTQYF. In nucleotides, the CDR3 is TGTGCCAGCAGTTACCAGGGACTAGCGACGGATACGCAGTATTTT. The genes are TRBV6-5 and TRBJ2-3; 10 nucleotides match TRBD2. The CDR3 runs to 15 residues. Germline lookup yields CDR1 MNHEY and CDR2 SVGAGI. V lost 2 bases to trimming and J lost 6 bases; unmatched junction nucleotides: 5.

This clone was counted a single time. The V call is TRBV7-9, the J call TRBJ2-7, with TRBD2 matching over 15 bases. Trimming removed 1 base from V and 5 bases from J; junction bases left unmatched: 3. This CDR3 comprises 16 residues. Germline loops: CDR1 SEHNR, CDR2 FQNEAQ (reference sequence). Here the CDR3 DNA reads TGTGCCAGCAGCTTAGTGGGACTAGCGGGGGGCGACGAGCAGTACTTC. This translates into CASSLVGLAGGDEQYF. Full variable domain (remainder filled in from reference TRBV7-9 and TRBJ2-7): DTGVSQNPRHKITKRGQNVTFRCDPISEHNRLYWYRQTLGQGPEFLTYFQNEAQLEKSRLLSDRFSAERPKGSFSTLEIQRTEQGDSAMYLCASSLVGLAGGDEQYFGPGTRLTVT.

J is TRBJ1-3 and V is TRBV5-6; possible D gene TRBD1, 5 bases. Trimming pared 0 bases from V and 0 bases from J, leaving 19 bases between. The CDR3 sequence is 19 residues long. The germline V gene encodes CDR1 SGHDT and CDR2 YYEEEE. In DNA form, the CDR3 reads TGTGCCAGCAGCTTGGCCGAATCTGGCAGGGCGAACTCTGGAAACACCATATATTTT. Translating gives CASSLAESGRANSGNTIYF.

The chain links TRBV4-1 to TRBJ2-7; D tentatively fits TRBD1 or TRBD2 (5 bases each). V was clipped by 4 bases and J by 6 bases, with 13 bases between them. This CDR3 comprises 13 residues. Germline-derived CDR1 and CDR2 are MGHRA and YSYEKL. CDR3 bases: TGCGCCAGCAGCCCGCCCGAGGGGTCCGAGCAGTACTTC. This gives the protein CASSPPEGSEQYF.

The chain links TRBV6-5 to TRBJ2-1; tentatively, D is TRBD1 or TRBD2 (5 bases each). Germline values: CDR1 MNHEY, CDR2 SVGAGI. The ends were cut back, 2 bases at V and 6 bases at J, with 14 bases in the middle. CDR3 size: 15 residues. CDR3: CASSYGGVAPNEQFF. The CDR3, as DNA: TGTGCCAGCAGTTACGGGGGAGTTGCCCCCAATGAGCAGTTCTTC.

The chain uses TRBV7-9 and TRBJ1-4; 8 bases align to TRBD1. V lost 7 bases to trimming and J lost 4 bases; unmatched junction nucleotides: 17. The CDR3 loop spans 18 amino acids. CDR1 and CDR2 (germline): SEHNR, FQNEAQ (reference sequence). The CDR3 region is CASNPGGTGGPDNEKLFF. The CDR3 DNA sequence: TGTGCCAGCAACCCTGGGGGCACAGGGGGACCCGATAATGAAAAACTGTTTTTT.

The chain employs TRBV30 and TRBJ1-1; D is unclear. Trimming took 2 bases from V and 5 from J, leaving 6 bases between them. CDR3 length equals 11 residues. Germline CDR1 is GTSNPN and CDR2 is SVGIG (reference sequence). The CDR3 sequence is CAWSMGTEAFF. CDR3 in DNA: TGTGCCTGGAGTATGGGTACTGAAGCTTTCTTT.

This sequence joins TRBV27 and TRBJ1-2; unclear D gene. V lost 0 bases to trimming and J lost 4 bases, with 12 bases between them. The CDR3 is 15 amino acids. The germline V gene encodes CDR1 MNHEY and CDR2 SMNVEV (reference sequence). CDR3 sequence reads: CASSLSGGVPYGYTF. The CDR3 region has the DNA TGTGCCAGCAGTTTATCGGGTGGGGTCCCCTATGGCTACACCTTC.

This sequence joins TRBV4-1 and TRBJ2-7, with 8 bases aligning to TRBD1. This CDR3 spans 16 amino acids. Germline-derived CDR1 and CDR2 are MGHRA and YSYEKL. J was trimmed by 0 bases and V by 0 bases; bases with no gene match: 4. The CDR3 region has the DNA TGCGCCAGCAGCCAAGAACAGGGGGACCTCTCCTACGAGCAGTACTTC. It translates to CASSQEQGDLSYEQYF.

This clone was observed a single time. The V gene is TRBV7-9, the J gene TRBJ2-7, with 8 bases aligning to TRBD1. V lost 6 bases and J lost 5; bases outside the gene matches: 6. Germline lookup yields CDR1 SEHNR and CDR2 FQNEAQ (reference sequence). The CDR3 is 13 residues long. CDR3 coding DNA: TGTGCCAGCAGTCAGACAGGGGAGAACGAGCAGTACTTC. Translating it yields CASSQTGENEQYF. Full variable domain (missing parts from reference TRBV7-9 and TRBJ2-7): DTGVSQNPRHKITKRGQNVTFRCDPISEHNRLYWYRQTLGQGPEFLTYFQNEAQLEKSRLLSDRFSAERPKGSFSTLEIQRTEQGDSAMYLCASSQTGENEQYFGPGTRLTVT.

This chain connects TRBV4-3 to TRBJ2-1; D unresolved. Germline CDR1 LGHNA, CDR2 YSLEER. This CDR3 contains 16 residues. V lost 2 bases to trimming and J lost 3 bases, with 14 bases between them. CDR3 nucleotide sequence: TGCGCCAGCAGCCAAATATCGGACGGGTTCTACAATGAGCAGTTCTTC. It encodes CASSQISDGFYNEQFF.

This rearrangement joins TRBV28 to TRBJ2-5; TRBD1 agrees at 7 bases. The trim removed 6 bases at V and 5 bases at J, leaving 9 bases unmatched. Germline CDR1 MDHEN, CDR2 SYDVKM. The CDR3 loop spans 14 amino acids. The CDR3 DNA reads as TGTGCCAGCAGCAAGCTCGACAGGGTTGAGACCCAGTACTTC. This gives the protein CASSKLDRVETQYF.

The V gene is TRBV2, the J gene TRBJ1-5; 8 bases align to TRBD1. Germline values: CDR1 SNHLY, CDR2 FYNNEI. CDR3 length: 16 residues. The trim removed 4 bases at V and 0 bases at J, leaving 5 bases unmatched. Here the CDR3 DNA reads TGTGCCAGCAGTGTCCCAGGGGGCAATAGCAATCAGCCCCAGCATTTT. It yields the protein CASSVPGGNSNQPQHF. The full variable domain, completed using reference TRBV2 and TRBJ1-5, is EPEVTQTPSHQVTQMGQEVILRCVPISNHLYFYWYRQILGQKVEFLVSFYNNEISEKSEIFDDQFSVERPDGSNFTLKIRSTKLEDSAMYFCASSVPGGNSNQPQHFGDGTRLSIL.

This chain connects TRBV11-1 to TRBJ1-1; 8 nucleotides align to TRBD1. The junction had 6 bases not matched to a gene; V was cut back by 5 bases and J by 4 bases. Germline V gene data show CDR1 as SGHAT and CDR2 as FQDESV (reference sequence). The CDR3 extends over 14 amino acids. Here the CDR3 reads CASSASQGGTEAFF. The DNA of the CDR3 is TGTGCCAGCAGCGCATCACAGGGGGGCACTGAAGCTTTCTTT.

The chain recombines TRBV19 with TRBJ2-2; D ambiguous. The CDR3 is made up of 15 amino acids. Germline CDR1 LNHDA, CDR2 SQIVND (reference sequence). V lost 4 bases and J lost 4, with 13 bases in between. The CDR3 is CASSTELESTGELFF. DNA of the CDR3: TGTGCCAGTAGTACGGAATTGGAGAGCACCGGGGAGCTGTTTTTT.